The sequence of this T cell receptor beta chain was determined in a study of tissue T cells after allogeneic stem cell transplantation. This clone came up a few times. Antigen: not known. Gene names refer to mouse genes. The read finishes 1 residue shy of the CDR3 end, and the germline J gene is used to complete it. Assay: immunoSEQ multiplex PCR; the TCRdb copy retains only in-frame clones and omits some. This sample has a few thousand clones; 45% to 55% occur once, and the top ten carry about 6.5%. Overall study results and limits: Anatomically similar tissues had similar TCR repertoires within each patient.

As to time point: mouse harvest day 7 after allogeneic transplant. Tail vein injection delivered 10^7 T-cell-depleted bone marrow cells and 10^6 splenic CD5+ T cells. Mice had MHC-mismatched B6 into BALB/c GVHD, sampled day 7 or 14. This CDR3 is built from 15 residues. The ends were cut back, 6 bases at V and 0 bases at J, with 11 bases in the middle. Germline assignment: CDR1 KGHPV and CDR2 FQNQEV (reference sequence). Sequenced: gut tissue. The receptor's source is a female BALB/c mouse given C57BL/6 T cells with graft-versus-host disease after an allogeneic hematopoietic cell transplant. The chain employs TRBV26 and TRBJ2-2, with D hard to call. The covered CDR3 bases are TGTGCCAGCAGCCGACAAAATGCAAACACCGGGCAGCTCTAC. Its protein is CASSRQNANTGQLY. From start to end, the CDR3 is CASSRQNANTGQLYF.